This passage covers 26 T cell receptor beta chains from one sample sequenced in a study of early T cells in non-severe SARS-CoV-2 infection. TCRdb ran MiXCR on the 5' RACE reads and lists one entry per CDR3 protein. Of some 80,000 distinct CDR3 sequences in the sample, around 12% are singletons; the top ten hold around 16%. Sequenced material: whole blood, taken at baseline. The receptors originated from an adult who was a healthcare worker with PCR-confirmed SARS-CoV-2 infection or an uninfected control (not recorded which). The donor label of this sample is uncertain.

This clonotype showed up many times. This chain joins TRBV20-1 and TRBJ2-7, with TRBD1 matching 9 bases. Germline trimming cut 6 bases from V and 2 bases from J; bases unmatched to any gene: 8. The CDR3 runs to 14 residues. Germline CDR1 DFQATT, CDR2 SNEGSKA (reference sequence). CDR3 in amino acids: CSAAKDRGPYEQYF. As DNA, the CDR3 is TGCAGTGCCGCTAAGGACAGGGGACCCTACGAGCAGTACTTC.

This CDR3 reads CASKSGQGGYEQYF. The CDR3 DNA follows: TGTGCCAGCAAATCGGGACAGGGAGGCTACGAGCAGTACTTC. The chain carries TRBV2 and TRBJ2-7, with TRBD1 matching over 9 bases. The length of the CDR3 is 14 residues. Germline V gene lookup returns CDR1 SNHLY and CDR2 FYNNEI. Trimming cost V 7 bases and J 3 bases; bases outside gene matches: 7.

This clonotype has more than one count but fewer than ten. The J gene is TRBJ2-5, the V gene TRBV20-1; 8 nucleotides line up with TRBD2. Per germline, CDR1 DFQATT and CDR2 SNEGSKA (reference sequence). Losses at the gene ends were 3 bases for V and 5 bases for J; bases not matched to a gene: 2. The CDR3 spans 12 residues. The CDR3 protein is CSASGRVETQYF. CDR3 nucleotide sequence: TGCAGTGCTAGCGGGAGGGTCGAGACCCAGTACTTC.

The genes are TRBV25-1 and TRBJ2-3, with D possibly TRBD2 on 5 matching bases. The V end lost 4 bases, the J end lost 5 bases, and 19 bases lay between the germline ends. Per the germline V gene, CDR1 is MGHDK and CDR2 is SYGVNS. The CDR3 covers 16 residues. CDR3 in DNA: TGTGCCAGCAGTGGGAGCCCGGGGTTGGGTAAAGATACGCAGTATTTT. It yields the protein CASSGSPGLGKDTQYF.

This chain joins TRBV29-1 and TRBJ2-1; a possible D gene is TRBD1 (6 bases). Germline CDR1 SQVTM, CDR2 ANQGSEA. Trimming took off 6 bases at V and 5 bases at J, with 8 bases between the two ends. The CDR3 totals 11 residues. This CDR3 is CSVQGNNEQFF. CDR3 bases: TGCAGCGTCCAGGGGAACAATGAGCAGTTCTTC.

This clonotype was observed a few times. The rearrangement uses TRBV10-3 and TRBJ2-5; TRBD2 agrees at 7 bases. The CDR3 loop spans 16 amino acids. V shed 10 bases and J 2 bases; nucleotides not matched to a gene: 16. Germline CDR1 and CDR2: ENHRY and SYGVKD. The CDR3: CANHFAGVSPQETQYF. CDR3 nucleotide sequence: TGTGCCAATCACTTTGCGGGAGTTAGCCCACAAGAGACCCAGTACTTC.

V usage is TRBV10-1 and J usage is TRBJ1-1, with D uncertain. The CDR3 loop spans 14 amino acids. The V gene's germline CDR1 is WNHNN and CDR2 SYGVQD (reference sequence). Trimming pared 7 bases from V and 0 bases from J, leaving 12 bases between. CDR3 sequence: CASTAGRMNTEAFF. Here the CDR3 DNA reads TGCGCCAGCACCGCGGGGAGAATGAACACTGAAGCTTTCTTT.

The CDR3 nucleotides are TGTGCCAGCAGTGAATTGGGAACACTATCCTACGAGCAGTACTTC. It codes for CASSELGTLSYEQYF. The V and J genes are TRBV25-1 and TRBJ2-7, with D unresolved. Trimming cost V 1 base and J 1 base, with 11 bases left between them. CDR1 and CDR2 from the germline V gene are MGHDK and SYGVNS. CDR3 size: 15 residues.

The table lists this clonotype with a few counts. The chain combines TRBV20-1 with TRBJ2-1; D perhaps matches TRBD1 (8 bases). V gave up 1 base and J gave up 7 bases, with 14 bases separating them. CDR1 and CDR2 (germline): DFQATT, SNEGSKA (reference sequence). The CDR3 contains 14 residues. CDR3 region: CSARGGQGGNEQFF. In DNA, the CDR3 is TGCAGTGCTAGAGGTGGACAGGGAGGGAATGAGCAGTTCTTC.

This chain connects TRBV5-1 to TRBJ2-7; D possibly corresponds to TRBD1 (6 bases). Trimming removed 4 bases at V and 2 bases at J, with 19 bases between. This CDR3 has 16 residues. Germline V gene sequence: CDR1 SGHRS, CDR2 YFSETQ. CDR3 DNA: TGCGCCAGCAGCAGATCAGGGGCCCTTAGCCCCTACGAGCAGTACTTC. The encoded protein is CASSRSGALSPYEQYF.

This clonotype was counted many times. The CDR3 spells CASSSDWTYEQYF. The CDR3 bases are TGTGCCAGCAGCTCGGACTGGACCTACGAGCAGTACTTC. This chain uses TRBV7-9 with TRBJ2-7; TRBD2 might be the D (5 bases). The CDR3 extends over 13 amino acids. V shed 4 bases and J shed 2 bases, with 9 bases lying between them. Germline V lookup: CDR1 SEHNR, CDR2 FQNEAQ (reference sequence).

This clonotype appeared many times. V gene TRBV7-3 combines with J gene TRBJ1-6; D unresolved. Per the germline V gene, CDR1 is SGHTA and CDR2 is FQGTGA. There are 12 residues in the CDR3. V was trimmed by 5 bases and J by 9 bases, leaving 8 bases between them. The CDR3 nucleotides are TGTGCCAGCAGCCCCGGGCGTTCACCCCTCCACTTT. Its translation: CASSPGRSPLHF.

There are a few counts of this clonotype. The chain employs TRBV6-6 and TRBJ1-1; perhaps TRBD1 as D (6 bases). V was pared by 7 bases and J by 3 bases, with 24 bases between. The CDR3 is 17 residues long. The germline V gene encodes CDR1 MNHNY and CDR2 SVGAGI (reference sequence). CDR3 DNA sequence: TGTGCCAGCACCCCTCCCCCGGGACACCGCGAGGACACTGAAGCTTTCTTT. As protein: CASTPPPGHREDTEAFF.

This clonotype was counted only a few times. V usage is TRBV25-1 and J usage is TRBJ2-3, with TRBD1 matching over 9 bases. The CDR3 contains 16 residues. J was trimmed by 5 bases and V by 1 base; bases with no gene match: 7. CDR1 is MGHDK and CDR2 is SYGVNS in the germline V gene. The DNA for the CDR3 is TGTGCCAGCAGTGAATTGCGGACAGGGGCTCAAGATACGCAGTATTTT. Amino acids: CASSELRTGAQDTQYF.

This clonotype was counted between two and nine times. The V call is TRBV24-1, the J call TRBJ2-3; 11 bases fit TRBD2. V was pared by 9 bases and J by 3 bases, with 7 bases of the junction left unmatched. The CDR3 length is 15 residues. Germline V lookup: CDR1 KGHDR, CDR2 SFDVKD. The CDR3 here is CATSRTSGGTDTQYF. CDR3 DNA: TGTGCCACCTCGAGAACTAGCGGGGGAACAGATACGCAGTATTTT.

In this sample, this clonotype turned up a few times. The J gene is TRBJ1-1, the V gene TRBV20-1; a weak D match, TRBD1 (5 bases). The CDR3 extends over 14 amino acids. CDR1 and CDR2 from the germline V gene are DFQATT and SNEGSKA (reference sequence). V was clipped by 3 bases and J by 0 bases, with 11 bases between them. DNA of the CDR3: TGCAGTGCTAGGACAGCGTTCATGAACACTGAAGCTTTCTTT. It yields the protein CSARTAFMNTEAFF.

This clonotype occurred a few times. V usage is TRBV6-5 and J usage is TRBJ2-3, with D perhaps matching TRBD2 (5 bases). The CDR3 is 12 residues long. Trimming took off 6 bases at V and 2 bases at J, with 6 bases between the two ends. Germline CDR1 is MNHEY and CDR2 is SVGAGI. The CDR3 sequence is CASRDFTDTQYF. The CDR3 DNA sequence: TGTGCCAGCAGGGACTTCACAGATACGCAGTATTTT.

In this sample, this clonotype turned up a few times. The rearrangement links TRBV29-1 to TRBJ1-2; D is perhaps TRBD1 (6 bases). The CDR3 loop spans 11 amino acids. Germline CDR1 SQVTM, CDR2 ANQGSEA. Trimming stripped 7 bases from V and 8 bases from J, with 14 bases between. The DNA for the CDR3 is TGCAGCGGAACCGGGACATACGGCTACACCTTC. It is translated as CSGTGTYGYTF.

The table lists this clonotype with a few counts. The chain carries TRBV9 and TRBJ2-7; no clear D. CDR1 is SGDLS, CDR2 YYNGEE, per germline. The CDR3 runs 13 residues. V lost 4 bases, J lost 6 bases, and 14 bases lay in between. The CDR3 bases are TGTGCCAGCAGCATATTGACTGAAAGCGAGCAGTACTTC. It codes for CASSILTESEQYF.

This clonotype was counted a few times. Mismatch with germline at one junction end may stem from a read error. The chain links TRBV2 to TRBJ2-4; TRBD2 agrees at 11 bases. CDR1 and CDR2 from the germline V gene are SNHLY and FYNNEI. This CDR3 has 12 amino acids. CDR3 nucleotide sequence: TGTGCCAGCAGTCCCACTAGCGGGGGTGAACACTTC. This translates into CASSPTSGGEHF.

The chain recombines TRBV15 with TRBJ2-3; D may be TRBD1 (6 bases). CDR1 is LNHNV, CDR2 YYDKDF, per germline (reference sequence). The CDR3 loop spans 18 amino acids. Trimming took 1 base from V and 4 from J, leaving 21 bases between them. DNA for the CDR3: TGTGCCACCAGCAGAGGCCCAGGGGATATACGGAGTGCAGATACGCAGTATTTT. This codes for CATSRGPGDIRSADTQYF. Full variable domain (missing parts from reference TRBV15 and TRBJ2-3): DAMVIQNPRYQVTQFGKPVTLSCSQTLNHNVMYWYQQKSSQAPKLLFHYYDKDFNNEADTPDNFQSRRPNTSFCFLDIRSPGLGDTAMYLCATSRGPGDIRSADTQYFGPGTRLTVL.

This clonotype has a handful of counts. J is TRBJ2-1 and V is TRBV5-1; 7 bases agree with TRBD1. Trimming removed 4 bases from V and 10 bases from J; junction bases left unmatched: 17. The CDR3 covers 16 residues. CDR1 and CDR2 (germline): SGHRS, YFSETQ. This CDR3 is CASSETGPGGSQEQFF. In nucleotides, the CDR3 is TGCGCCAGCAGCGAGACGGGACCAGGGGGATCCCAAGAGCAGTTCTTC.

This clonotype appeared many times. The CDR3 coding sequence is TGTGCCAGCAGCTTAGCAGTCAGTCGGGATGAGCAGTTCTTC. Translated, it gives CASSLAVSRDEQFF. This chain uses TRBV7-9 with TRBJ2-1; no reliable D call. The CDR3 length is 14 residues. V lost 0 bases, J lost 8 bases, and 11 bases lay in between. Germline lookup yields CDR1 SEHNR and CDR2 FQNEAQ (reference sequence).

In this sample, this clonotype turned up once. J is TRBJ2-5 and V is TRBV4-3, with D uncertain. The CDR3 totals 15 residues. Germline-derived CDR1 and CDR2 are LGHNA and YSLEER. V dropped 1 base and J dropped 1 base, with 10 bases sitting between them. CDR3 bases: TGCGCCAGCAGCCAAGGGGTATGGCCCCAAGAGACCCAGTACTTC. It is translated as CASSQGVWPQETQYF.

The rearrangement uses TRBV6-5 and TRBJ2-3; no clear D gene. In germline, CDR1 is MNHEY, CDR2 SVGAGI. The V gene lost 3 bases and the J gene lost 4 bases, with 11 bases spanning the gap. This CDR3 has 14 amino acids. This CDR3 is CASSYRGQPDTQYF. The CDR3 DNA reads as TGTGCCAGCAGTTATCGTGGCCAGCCAGATACGCAGTATTTT.

This clonotype was counted between two and nine times. This chain connects TRBV20-1 to TRBJ1-6; D is unclear. There are 11 residues in the CDR3. Trimming pared 3 bases from V and 7 bases from J, leaving 4 bases between. Germline V gives CDR1 DFQATT, CDR2 SNEGSKA (reference sequence). The CDR3 coding sequence is TGCAGTGCTAGCCCCAATTCACCCCTCCACTTT. Amino acid sequence: CSASPNSPLHF.